This record concerns one T cell receptor (beta chain) sequence. Antigen: not known. The data stem from a study of T cell responses to AZD1222 COVID-19 vaccine. Germline CDR1 is SGDLS and CDR2 is YYNGEE. V lost 3 bases to trimming and J lost 1 base, with 10 bases between them. The CDR3 has 14 amino acids. Overall study findings and caveats: Only 5 to 7 AZD1222 recipients tested seropositive at baseline. When two AZD1222 doses had been given, Spike-specific TCR breadth and depth rose. The donors showed a predominance of white British ancestry and of females, with possible underestimation of clonal diversity.

Sequencing was performed with immunoSEQ multiplex PCR; in TCRdb, only in-frame clones are kept and a portion is missing. Among about 110,000 clones, roughly 84% were seen once, and the ten largest hold about 3.3%. V gene TRBV9 combines with J gene TRBJ1-1, with a tentative D call TRBD1 (5 bases). This receptor was obtained from an adult in good health. The source material was peripheral blood, sampled on day 0 of AZD1222 vaccination. CDR3 residues: CASSAGPANTEAFF. The DNA for the CDR3 is TGTGCCAGCAGCGCGGGACCGGCGAACACTGAAGCTTTCTTT.